This T cell receptor (beta chain) is drawn from a study of T cells in localized non-small cell lung cancer. Points from the study as a whole: Longer overall survival was seen with higher T cell density measured in blood. Heterogeneity within the tumor remains possible, as just one region underwent sequencing. Paired adjacent lung recovered a median approximately 57 of the top 100 tumor clones. Uninvolved adjacent lung showed peak T cell clonality, exceeding tumor.

Profiled with immunoSEQ multiplex PCR; TCRdb holds only in-frame clones, not every one. Among about 59,000 clones listed, 70% to 90% were seen once. On this clone: Its antigen is not identified.

This clonotype was sampled from a man aged 40 to 69 with stage I squamous cell lung carcinoma. Material: peripheral blood, obtained before any cancer treatment.

CDR3 bases: TGTGCCAGCAGTTTGCCTCACAGCTCCTACGAGCAGTACTTC. Its translation: CASSLPHSSYEQYF. This sequence joins TRBV28 and TRBJ2-7; no definite D call. Germline V lookup: CDR1 MDHEN, CDR2 SYDVKM. This CDR3 has 14 residues. V dropped 3 bases and J dropped 0 bases, with 9 bases sitting between them. Combining the CDR3 with reference TRBV28 and TRBJ2-7 gives the whole variable domain DVKVTQSSRYLVKRTGEKVFLECVQDMDHENMFWYRQDPGLGLRLIYFSYDVKMKEKGDIPEGYSVSREKKERFSLILESASTNQTSMYLCASSLPHSSYEQYFGPGTRLTVT.